Listed below are T cell receptor beta chains from one sample, sequenced in a study of T cell changes during pregnancy in multiple sclerosis. Profiling relied on immunoSEQ multiplex PCR, and the TCRdb table lists in-frame clones only, not all of them. The sample lists some 49,000 clones, roughly 90% seen once, with over 4% in the top ten. The specimen was peripheral blood, collected after pregnancy. The receptors here all came from a female donor in good health, enrolled as a control in a pregnancy study. Each CDR3 is given with its conserved first and last residue. D genes are given only for firm matches. The listing skips clone size in some rows; elsewhere it reads once, few, many or a size class.

D gene | J gene | clone size | V gene | CDR3 protein | CDR3 DNA
- | TRBJ1-1 | - | TRBV18 | CASSTGRGTEAFF | TGTGCCAGCTCAACGGGGAGGGGGACTGAAGCTTTCTTT
- | TRBJ1-3 | - | TRBV7-2 | CASSLSAGSGNTIYF | TGTGCCAGCAGCTTATCGGCGGGTTCTGGAAACACCATATATTTT
TRBD1 | TRBJ1-5 | - | TRBV4-3 | CASSQDAVRGLGNQPQHF | TGCGCCAGCAGCCAAGACGCCGTCAGGGGGTTAGGCAATCAGCCCCAGCATTTT
TRBD1 | TRBJ2-2 | - | TRBV5-1 | CATSKDRANTGELFF | TGCGCCACGTCCAAGGACAGGGCGAACACCGGGGAGCTGTTTTTT
- | TRBJ1-1 | - | TRBV5-1 | CASSSNTEAFF | TGCGCCAGCAGCTCAAACACTGAAGCTTTCTTT
TRBD2 | TRBJ2-7 | - | TRBV5-1 | CASRSGTSGSYEQYF | TGCGCCAGCAGGTCCGGGACTAGCGGCTCCTACGAGCAGTACTTC
TRBD2 | TRBJ2-3 | medium-sized | TRBV6-4 | CASSEKLAGEIDTQYF | TGTGCCAGCAGTGAGAAACTAGCGGGGGAGATAGATACGCAGTATTTT
TRBD2 | TRBJ2-7 | - | TRBV5-6 | CASSLELAGGPTLYEQYF | TGTGCCAGCAGCTTGGAACTAGCGGGAGGGCCTACCCTTTACGAGCAGTACTTC
- | TRBJ1-1 | few | TRBV7-9 | CASSSDGLGTIF | TGTGCCAGCAGTTCGGACGGTCTAGGGACTATCTTT
- | TRBJ2-2 | few | TRBV9 | CASSLDTTGELFF | TGTGCCAGCAGCCTTGACACCACCGGGGAGCTGTTTTTT
- | TRBJ1-2 | - | TRBV6-6 | CASSYSSLNYGYTF | TGTGCCAGCAGTTACTCGAGCCTTAACTATGGCTACACCTTC
- | TRBJ2-3 | - | TRBV27 | CASSPPPYTDTQYF | TGTGCCAGCAGTCCCCCCCCTTACACAGATACGCAGTATTTT
- | TRBJ1-1 | once | TRBV28 | CASSFSGTEAFF | TGTGCCAGCAGTTTTTCGGGCACTGAAGCTTTCTTT
- | TRBJ1-1 | - | TRBV7-8 | CASSARQGRNTEAFF | TGTGCCAGCAGCGCCCGGCAGGGAAGGAACACTGAAGCTTTCTTT
TRBD2 | TRBJ2-7 | - | TRBV29-1 | CSARRGRGNYEQYF | TGCAGCGCCCGGCGCGGGAGGGGAAACTACGAGCAGTACTTC
- | TRBJ2-5 | - | TRBV9 | CASSVEGGLQETQYF | TGTGCCAGCAGCGTCGAGGGGGGGCTCCAAGAGACCCAGTACTTC
- | TRBJ2-7 | - | TRBV27 | CASSSLDRRDYEQYF | TGTGCCAGCAGTTCCCTGGACAGGAGGGACTACGAGCAGTACTTC
- | TRBJ1-3 | - | TRBV4-2 | CASSTYSTGNTIYF | TGTGCCAGCAGCACGTACAGCACAGGAAACACCATATATTTT
- | TRBJ2-1 | - | TRBV28 | CASSPGTLSSYNEQFF | TGTGCCAGCAGTCCTGGGACACTGAGCTCCTACAATGAGCAGTTCTTC
TRBD2 | TRBJ2-3 | - | TRBV2 | CASSEPSGKSTQYF | TGTGCCAGCAGTGAACCTAGCGGGAAAAGTACGCAGTATTTT
- | TRBJ1-5 | - | TRBV7-8 | CASSPRTANNQPQHF | TGTGCCAGCAGCCCGAGGACAGCAAACAATCAGCCCCAGCATTTT
TRBD2 | TRBJ2-2 | - | TRBV27 | CASSSPSSSGANTGELFF | TGTGCCAGCAGTTCCCCTTCCAGCAGCGGGGCCAACACCGGGGAGCTGTTTTTT